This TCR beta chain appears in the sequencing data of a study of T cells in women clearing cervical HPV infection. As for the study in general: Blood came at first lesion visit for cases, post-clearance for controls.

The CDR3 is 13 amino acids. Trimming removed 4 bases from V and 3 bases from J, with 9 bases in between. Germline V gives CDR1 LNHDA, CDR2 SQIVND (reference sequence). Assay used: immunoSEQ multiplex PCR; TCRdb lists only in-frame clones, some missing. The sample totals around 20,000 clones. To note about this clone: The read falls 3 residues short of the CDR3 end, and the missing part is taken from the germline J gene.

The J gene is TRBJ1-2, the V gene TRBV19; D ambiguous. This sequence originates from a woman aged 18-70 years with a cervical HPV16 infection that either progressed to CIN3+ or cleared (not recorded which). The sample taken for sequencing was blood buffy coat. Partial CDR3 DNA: TGTGCCAGTAGTAGGAACAGTTACTATGGC. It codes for CASSRNSYYG. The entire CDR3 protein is CASSRNSYYGYTF.